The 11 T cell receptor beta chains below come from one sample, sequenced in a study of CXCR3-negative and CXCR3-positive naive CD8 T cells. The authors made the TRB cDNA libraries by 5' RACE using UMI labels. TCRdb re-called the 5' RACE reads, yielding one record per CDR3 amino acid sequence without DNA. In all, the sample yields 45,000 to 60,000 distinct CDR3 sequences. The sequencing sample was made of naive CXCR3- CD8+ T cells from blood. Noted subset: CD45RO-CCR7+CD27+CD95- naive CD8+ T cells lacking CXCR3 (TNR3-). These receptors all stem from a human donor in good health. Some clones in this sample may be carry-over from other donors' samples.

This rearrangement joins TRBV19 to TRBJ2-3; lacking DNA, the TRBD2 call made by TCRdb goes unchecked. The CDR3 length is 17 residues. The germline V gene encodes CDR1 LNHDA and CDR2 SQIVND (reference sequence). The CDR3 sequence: CASSSGGAFMGTDTQYF.

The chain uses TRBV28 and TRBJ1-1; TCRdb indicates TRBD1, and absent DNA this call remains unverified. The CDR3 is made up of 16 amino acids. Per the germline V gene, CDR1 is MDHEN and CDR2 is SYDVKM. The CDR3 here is CASSQIGEGENTEAFF. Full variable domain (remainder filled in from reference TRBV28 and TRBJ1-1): DVKVTQSSRYLVKRTGEKVFLECVQDMDHENMFWYRQDPGLGLRLIYFSYDVKMKEKGDIPEGYSVSREKKERFSLILESASTNQTSMYLCASSQIGEGENTEAFFGQGTRLTVV.

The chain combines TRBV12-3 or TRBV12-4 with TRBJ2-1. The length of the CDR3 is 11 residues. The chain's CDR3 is CASRSYNEQFF.

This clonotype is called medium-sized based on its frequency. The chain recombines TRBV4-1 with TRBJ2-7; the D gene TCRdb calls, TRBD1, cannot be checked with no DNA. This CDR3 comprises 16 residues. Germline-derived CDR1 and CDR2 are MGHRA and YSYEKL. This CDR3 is CASSQDGTGGYYEQYF.

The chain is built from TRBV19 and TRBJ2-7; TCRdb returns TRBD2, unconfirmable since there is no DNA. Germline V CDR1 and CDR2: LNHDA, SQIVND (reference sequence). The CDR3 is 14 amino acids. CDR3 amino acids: CASTSGSPWGEQYF.

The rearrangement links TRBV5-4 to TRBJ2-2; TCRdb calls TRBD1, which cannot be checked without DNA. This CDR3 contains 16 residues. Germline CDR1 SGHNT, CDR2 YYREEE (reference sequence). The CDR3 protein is CASSLGLLKGTGELFF.

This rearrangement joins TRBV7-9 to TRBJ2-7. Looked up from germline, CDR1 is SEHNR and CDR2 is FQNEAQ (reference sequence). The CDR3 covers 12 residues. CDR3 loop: CASSPIPHEQYF.

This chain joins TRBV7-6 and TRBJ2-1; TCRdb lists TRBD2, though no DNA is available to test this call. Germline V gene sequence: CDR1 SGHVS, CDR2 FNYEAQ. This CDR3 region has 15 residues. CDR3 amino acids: CASSLLGGIYNEQFF.

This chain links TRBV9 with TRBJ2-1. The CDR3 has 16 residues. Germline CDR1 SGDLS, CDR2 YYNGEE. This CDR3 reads CASSVGGVRSYNEQFF.

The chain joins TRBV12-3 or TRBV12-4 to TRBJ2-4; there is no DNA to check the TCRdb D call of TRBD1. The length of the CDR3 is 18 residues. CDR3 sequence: CASSSPNDRNLAKNIQYF.

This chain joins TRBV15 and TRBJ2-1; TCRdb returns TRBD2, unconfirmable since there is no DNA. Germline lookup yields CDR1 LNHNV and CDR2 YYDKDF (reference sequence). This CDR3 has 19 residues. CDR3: CATSLPGLAGGNSYNEQFF.